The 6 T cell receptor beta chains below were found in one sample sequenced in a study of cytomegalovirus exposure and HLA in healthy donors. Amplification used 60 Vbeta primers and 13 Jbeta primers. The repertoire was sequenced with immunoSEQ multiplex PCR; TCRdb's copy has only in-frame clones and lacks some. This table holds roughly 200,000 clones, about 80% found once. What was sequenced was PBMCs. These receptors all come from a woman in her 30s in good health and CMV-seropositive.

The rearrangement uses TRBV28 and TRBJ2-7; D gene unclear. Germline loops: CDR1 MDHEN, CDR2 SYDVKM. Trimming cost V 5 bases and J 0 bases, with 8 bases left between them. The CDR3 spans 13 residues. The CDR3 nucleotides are TGTGCCAGCAGTGTGACATACTCCTACGAGCAGTACTTC. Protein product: CASSVTYSYEQYF.

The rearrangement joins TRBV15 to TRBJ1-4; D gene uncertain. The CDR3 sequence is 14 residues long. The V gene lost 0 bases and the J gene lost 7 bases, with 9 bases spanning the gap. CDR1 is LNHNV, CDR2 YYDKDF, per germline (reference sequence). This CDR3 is CATSRDRVAEKLFF. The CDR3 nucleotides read TGTGCCACCAGCAGAGACCGGGTTGCTGAAAAACTGTTTTTT.

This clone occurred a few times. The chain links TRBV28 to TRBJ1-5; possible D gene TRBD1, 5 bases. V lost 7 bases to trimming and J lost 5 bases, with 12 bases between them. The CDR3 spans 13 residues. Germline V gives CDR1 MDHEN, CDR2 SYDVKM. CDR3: CASTQGPDQPQHF. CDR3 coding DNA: TGTGCCAGCACCCAGGGTCCGGATCAGCCCCAGCATTTT.

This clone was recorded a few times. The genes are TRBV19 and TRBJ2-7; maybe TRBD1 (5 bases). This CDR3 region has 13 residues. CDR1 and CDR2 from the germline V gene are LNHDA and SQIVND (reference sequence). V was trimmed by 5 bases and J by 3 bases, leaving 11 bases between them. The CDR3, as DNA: TGTGCCAGTAGTTCCCAGGGAAGCTACGAGCAGTACTTC. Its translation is CASSSQGSYEQYF.

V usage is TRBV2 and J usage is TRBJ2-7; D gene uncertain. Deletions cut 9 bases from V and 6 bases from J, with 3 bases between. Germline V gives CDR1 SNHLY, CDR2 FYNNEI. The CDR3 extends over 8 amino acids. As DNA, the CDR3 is TGTGCCAGGGCCGAGCAGTACTTC. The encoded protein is CARAEQYF. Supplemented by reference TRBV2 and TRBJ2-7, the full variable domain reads EPEVTQTPSHQVTQMGQEVILRCVPISNHLYFYWYRQILGQKVEFLVSFYNNEISEKSEIFDDQFSVERPDGSNFTLKIRSTKLEDSAMYFCARAEQYFGPGTRLTVT.

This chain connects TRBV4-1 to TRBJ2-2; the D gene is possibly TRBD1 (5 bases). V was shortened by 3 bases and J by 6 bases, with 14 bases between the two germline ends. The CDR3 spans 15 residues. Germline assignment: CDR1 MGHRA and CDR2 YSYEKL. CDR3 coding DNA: TGCGCCAGCAGCCACAGTTCAGGGATTCCCGGGGAGCTGTTTTTT. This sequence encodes CASSHSSGIPGELFF.